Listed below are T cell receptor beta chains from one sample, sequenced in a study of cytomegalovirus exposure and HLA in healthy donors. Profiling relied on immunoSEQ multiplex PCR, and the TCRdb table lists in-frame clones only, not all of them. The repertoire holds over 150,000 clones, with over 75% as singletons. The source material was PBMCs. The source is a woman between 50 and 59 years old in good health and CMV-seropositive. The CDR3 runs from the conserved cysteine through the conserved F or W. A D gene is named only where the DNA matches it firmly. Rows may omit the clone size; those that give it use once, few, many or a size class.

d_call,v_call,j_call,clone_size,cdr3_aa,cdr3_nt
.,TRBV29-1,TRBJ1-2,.,CSVEGRGAGYGYTF,TGCAGCGTTGAAGGACGGGGGGCGGGCTATGGCTACACCTTC
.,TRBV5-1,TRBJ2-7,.,CASSLELATHEQYF,TGCGCCAGCAGCTTGGAATTAGCGACCCACGAGCAGTACTTC
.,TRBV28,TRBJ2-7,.,CASSHNRVFYEQYF,TGTGCCAGCAGCCACAACAGGGTGTTCTACGAGCAGTACTTC
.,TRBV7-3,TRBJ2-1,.,CASSRGGGYNEQFF,TGTGCCAGCAGCAGGGGGGGCGGTTACAATGAGCAGTTCTTC
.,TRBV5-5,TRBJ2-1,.,CASSRGGWRSSYNEQFF,TGTGCCAGCAGCCGTGGAGGATGGAGAAGCTCCTACAATGAGCAGTTCTTC
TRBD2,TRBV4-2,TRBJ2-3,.,CASSQWLIGTSGGWADTQYF,TGTGCCAGCAGCCAATGGCTGATAGGGACTAGCGGGGGGTGGGCAGATACGCAGTATTTT
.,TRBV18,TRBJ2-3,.,CASSARQADTQYF,TGTGCCAGCTCAGCGAGACAGGCAGATACGCAGTATTTT
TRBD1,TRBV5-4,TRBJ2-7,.,CASGAGQGIYEQYF,TGTGCCAGCGGCGCGGGACAGGGGATTTACGAGCAGTACTTC
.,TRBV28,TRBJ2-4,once,CASSLWGLAKNIQYF,TGTGCCAGCAGTTTATGGGGGCTAGCCAAAAACATTCAGTACTTC
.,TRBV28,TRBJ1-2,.,CASTQGVYGYTF,TGTGCCAGCACACAAGGGGTATATGGCTACACCTTC
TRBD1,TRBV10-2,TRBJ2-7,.,CASSESKGAWEQYF,TGCGCCAGCAGTGAGTCGAAGGGGGCCTGGGAGCAGTACTTC
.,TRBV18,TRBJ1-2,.,CASSSEIIYGYTF,TGTGCCAGCTCCTCTGAGATTATCTATGGCTACACCTTC
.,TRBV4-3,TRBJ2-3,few,CASSQGALTDTQYF,TGCGCCAGCAGCCAAGGAGCGCTCACAGATACGCAGTATTTT
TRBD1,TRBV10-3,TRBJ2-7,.,CAISEDRVVGYEQYF,TGTGCCATCAGTGAGGACAGGGTCGTGGGATACGAGCAGTACTTC
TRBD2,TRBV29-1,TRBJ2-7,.,CSVCTGTSGRPSYEQYF,TGCAGCGTTTGTACCGGGACTAGCGGGAGGCCCTCCTACGAGCAGTACTTC
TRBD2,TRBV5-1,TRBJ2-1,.,CASSLGAGGRNEQFF,TGCGCCAGCAGCTTGGGGGCGGGGGGGCGAAATGAGCAGTTCTTC
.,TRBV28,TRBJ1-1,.,CASSSMGGTPTEAFF,TGTGCCAGCAGTTCGATGGGGGGGACTCCCACTGAAGCTTTCTTT
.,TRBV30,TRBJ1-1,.,CAWEKGIGTEAFF,TGTGCCTGGGAGAAGGGGATTGGGACTGAAGCTTTCTTT
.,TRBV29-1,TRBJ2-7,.,CSGQKQGVDEQYF,TGCAGCGGTCAGAAACAGGGAGTGGACGAGCAGTACTTC
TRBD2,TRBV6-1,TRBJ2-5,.,CASSELAGGPGQETQYF,TGTGCCAGCAGTGAACTAGCGGGAGGGCCCGGGCAAGAGACCCAGTACTTC
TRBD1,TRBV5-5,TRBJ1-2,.,CASSSRQGPNYGYTF,TGTGCCAGCAGCTCCCGACAGGGACCTAACTATGGCTACACCTTC
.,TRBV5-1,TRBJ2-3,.,CASSLAASTDTQYF,TGCGCCAGCAGCCTAGCAGCTAGCACAGATACGCAGTATTTT
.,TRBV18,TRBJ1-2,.,CASSKDTNYGYTF,TGTGCCAGCTCTAAGGACACCAACTATGGCTACACCTTC
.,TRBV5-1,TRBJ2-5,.,CASSDRSGGETQYF,TGCGCCAGCAGCGACAGGAGTGGGGGAGAGACCCAGTACTTC
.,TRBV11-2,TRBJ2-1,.,CASKQLRGKQRYNEQFF,TGTGCCAGCAAGCAGCTTAGGGGGAAACAGCGTTACAATGAGCAGTTCTTC
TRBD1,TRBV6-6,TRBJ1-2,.,CASRTTGRNGTYGYTF,TGTGCCAGCAGGACGACAGGGAGAAACGGGACCTATGGCTACACCTTC
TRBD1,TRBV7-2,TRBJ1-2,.,CASSPTGDYGYTF,TGTGCCAGCAGCCCGACAGGGGACTATGGCTACACCTTC
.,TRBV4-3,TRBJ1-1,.,CASSQTAGYGFSEAFF,TGCGCCAGCAGCCAAACTGCAGGGTATGGCTTCTCTGAAGCTTTCTTT
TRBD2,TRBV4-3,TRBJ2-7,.,CASSQDLTSDYEQYF,TGCGCCAGCAGCCAAGATCTTACTAGCGATTACGAGCAGTACTTC
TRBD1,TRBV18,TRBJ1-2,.,CASSPTGGYGYTF,TGTGCCAGCTCGCCAACAGGGGGCTATGGCTACACCTTC
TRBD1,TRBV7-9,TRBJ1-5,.,CASSYWDSDQPQHF,TGTGCCAGCAGCTATTGGGACAGCGATCAGCCCCAGCATTTT
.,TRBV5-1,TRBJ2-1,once,CASSLRSGDNEQFF,TGCGCCAGCAGCTTGCGGTCGGGAGACAATGAGCAGTTCTTC
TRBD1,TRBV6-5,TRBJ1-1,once,CASSVQGTEAFF,TGTGCCAGCAGCGTACAGGGGACTGAAGCTTTCTTT
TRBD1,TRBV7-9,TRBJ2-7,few,CASSVAGQGSQQYF,TGTGCCAGCAGCGTCGCGGGACAGGGTTCCCAGCAGTACTTC
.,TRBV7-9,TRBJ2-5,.,CASSVTGRRETQYF,TGTGCCAGCAGCGTCACAGGGAGAAGGGAGACCCAGTACTTC
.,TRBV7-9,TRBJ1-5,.,CSSSYGKGQPQHF,TGTTCCAGCAGCTACGGGAAAGGCCAGCCCCAGCATTTT
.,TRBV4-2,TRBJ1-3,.,CASSHGGPGNTIYF,TGTGCCAGCTCCCACGGGGGGCCTGGAAACACCATATATTTT